The 3 T cell receptor beta chains reported below all come from one sample, sequenced in a study of T cells after yellow fever vaccination. TCRdb redid the calling of the 5' RACE reads with MiXCR, one entry per CDR3 protein. The table includes roughly 120,000 distinct CDR3 sequences, under 8.5% detected once. Source: CD4+ T cells sorted from PBMCs, taken 10 days after the first yellow fever vaccination. These receptor sequences come from a man aged 18 to 30 who received the YFV17D yellow fever vaccine.

The chain recombines TRBV2 with TRBJ2-3; TRBD1 or TRBD2 may be the D gene (7 bases each). Per germline, CDR1 SNHLY and CDR2 FYNNEI. This CDR3 is 16 amino acids long. Trimming removed 5 bases at V and 0 bases at J, with 15 bases between. The CDR3 loop is CASSSGTVISTDTQYF. The CDR3 nucleotides are TGTGCCAGCAGTAGCGGGACAGTGATTAGCACAGATACGCAGTATTTT.

The gene calls are TRBV7-2 and TRBJ2-7; D may be TRBD2 (7 bases). The CDR3 spans 15 residues. V lost 3 bases, J lost 10 bases, and 22 bases lay in between. Germline values: CDR1 SGHTA, CDR2 FQGNSA. CDR3 sequence reads: CASSFYSGDNSDQYF. The DNA of the CDR3 is TGTGCCAGCAGCTTTTACAGCGGGGACAACTCGGACCAGTACTTC.

This clonotype turned up a few times. This sequence joins TRBV30 and TRBJ1-1; perhaps TRBD1 as D (6 bases). The V and J ends lost 2 bases and 1 base respectively, with 14 bases between them. Germline CDR1 is GTSNPN and CDR2 is SVGIG (reference sequence). The CDR3 has 15 amino acids. CDR3 sequence (DNA): TGTGCCTGGAGTCTGCGTGGGGGACAGAACACTGAAGCTTTCTTT. It codes for CAWSLRGGQNTEAFF.